This T cell receptor beta chain came from a study of T-cell memory formation after mild COVID-19. Overall study: TCR clusters were mostly donor specific. Study-wide results and limits: Proof of SARS-CoV-2 specificity was absent for the second-wave clones that crested on day 37.

Germline V gene lookup returns CDR1 SGHRS and CDR2 YFSETQ. Trimming shortened V by 5 bases and J by 8 bases, and 13 bases separated the two germline ends. The CDR3 contains 13 residues. This clonotype occurred a few times. Its antigen is unidentified. Sample barcodes and UMIs were carried by the TCR alpha and TCR beta cDNA libraries that 5'RACE generated with constant-segment primers. TCRdb fed the 5' RACE reads into MiXCR, producing one record per CDR3 protein. The sample records fewer than 300,000 distinct CDR3 sequences, roughly 18% being singletons. The chain carries TRBV5-1 and TRBJ1-4, with D perhaps TRBD1 (5 bases). The sequenced sample consisted of PBMCs or a T cell subset sorted from them (not recorded which). This sequence was found in a man younger than 35 who had mild COVID-19 (a few samples of this study predate the infection). Cell type and time point are not known. For the CDR3, the DNA is TGCGCCAGCAGGGGGGACGTCGGCGAAAAACTGTTTTTT. Protein product: CASRGDVGEKLFF. The variable domain in full, completed from reference TRBV5-1 and TRBJ1-4, reads KAGVTQTPRYLIKTRGQQVTLSCSPISGHRSVSWYQQTPGQGLQFLFEYFSETQRNKGNFPGRFSGRQFSNSRSEMNVSTLELGDSALYLCASRGDVGEKLFFGSGTQLSVL.